The rows below give T cell receptor beta chains drawn from one sample of a study of blood T cell repertoires in COVID-19. Assay used: immunoSEQ multiplex PCR; TCRdb lists only in-frame clones, some missing. This sample has about 97,000 clones, with around 87% found just once. Sequenced sample: peripheral blood. The receptors were sampled from a human donor in a cohort sampled during active COVID-19. Both conserved end residues are part of each CDR3. D genes are given only for firm matches. A clone size is listed for some rows: how often the clone was seen (once, few, many), or a class if it is expanded.

J | V | size | D | DNA | CDR3
TRBJ1-2 | TRBV30 | - | - | TGTGCCTGGCAGGAGGGGATTGGCTACACCTTC | CAWQEGIGYTF
TRBJ2-7 | TRBV4-2 | hyperexpanded | TRBD2 | TGTGCCAGCAGCCAAGACGGGAGGCCCTACGAGCAGTACTTC | CASSQDGRPYEQYF
TRBJ2-7 | TRBV28 | - | - | TGTGCCAGCTCGGGGTATTCGTACGAGCAGTACTTC | CASSGYSYEQYF
TRBJ2-7 | TRBV19 | few | TRBD2 | TGTGCCAGTAGTGGATCGGGACTAGCGGGAGTCTACGAGCAGTACTTC | CASSGSGLAGVYEQYF
TRBJ1-1 | TRBV21-1 | - | - | TGTGCCAGCAGCCCGCGCCACCCGTCCCGGAACACTGAAGCTTTCTTT | CASSPRHPSRNTEAFF
TRBJ1-1 | TRBV6-5 | - | TRBD1 | TGTGCCAGCAGTTGGACAGGAGAGAACACTGAAGCTTTCTTT | CASSWTGENTEAFF
TRBJ2-1 | TRBV6-5 | - | - | TGTGCCAGCAGTTACTCGAGCAATGAGCAGTTCTTC | CASSYSSNEQFF
TRBJ1-4 | TRBV19 | - | - | TGTGCCAGTAGTATCCTGGGCAGGGGTAATGAAAAACTGTTTTTT | CASSILGRGNEKLFF
TRBJ2-1 | TRBV4-2 | - | - | TGTGCCAGCAGCCAAGATTGGGTAGCGTCTTACAATGAGCAGTTCTTC | CASSQDWVASYNEQFF
TRBJ2-7 | TRBV2 | few | TRBD1 | TGTGCCAGCGGGGGGGACAGGGGGCACGAGCAGTACTTC | CASGGDRGHEQYF
TRBJ2-2 | TRBV28 | - | TRBD2 | TGTGCCAGCAGTTTAGTGGGAGCGGGGACCGGGGAGCTGTTTTTT | CASSLVGAGTGELFF
TRBJ2-2 | TRBV28 | - | TRBD1 | TGTGCCAGCAGTCGGGACAGGGGAACCGGGGAGCTGTTTTTT | CASSRDRGTGELFF
TRBJ2-7 | TRBV6-6 | - | TRBD1 | TGTGCCAGCAGTTCACAGGGGGACGCCTACGAGCAGTACTTC | CASSSQGDAYEQYF
TRBJ1-6 | TRBV27 | - | - | TGTGCCAGCAGTTCAACAGGGAGCTCCTATAATTCACCCCTCCACTTT | CASSSTGSSYNSPLHF
TRBJ2-5 | TRBV7-9 | - | TRBD2 | TGTGCCAGCAGCGGGGGCCTAGCGGGGCGGGAGACCCAGTACTTC | CASSGGLAGRETQYF
TRBJ1-2 | TRBV9 | - | TRBD1 | TGTGCCAGCAGCGTGGAAGGACAGGCAAACTATGGCTACACCTTC | CASSVEGQANYGYTF
TRBJ1-1 | TRBV12-3/TRBV12-4 | - | - | TGTGCCAGCAGTTTCGCGGGGGCAGGTGAAGCTTTCTTT | CASSFAGAGEAFF
TRBJ1-2 | TRBV11-2 | - | - | TGTGCCAGCAGCTTAGGAGGAGTCTATGGCTACACCTTC | CASSLGGVYGYTF
TRBJ2-2 | TRBV2 | - | - | TGTGCCAGCAGTGAAATATCGAACACCGGGGAGCTGTTTTTT | CASSEISNTGELFF
TRBJ1-1 | TRBV19 | - | - | TGTGCCAGTAGTCACAGAATCCTCATGAACACTGAAGCTTTCTTT | CASSHRILMNTEAFF
TRBJ1-2 | TRBV18 | - | TRBD1 | TGTGCCAGCTTGGCCGGGACAGGAACAAGTAACTATGGCTACACCTTC | CASLAGTGTSNYGYTF
TRBJ2-1 | TRBV6-1 | many | - | TGTGCCAGCAGTGAAGGCCACGGGAGTCCAAACAATGAGCAGTTCTTC | CASSEGHGSPNNEQFF
TRBJ1-1 | TRBV19 | - | TRBD1 | TGTGCCAGTAGTCCGCGGACAGGGAGGGACACTGAAGCTTTCTTT | CASSPRTGRDTEAFF
TRBJ1-2 | TRBV20-1 | - | - | TGCAGTGCTAGTATCAGGTTAAACTATGGCTACACCTTC | CSASIRLNYGYTF
TRBJ2-7 | TRBV28 | - | TRBD1 | TGTGCCAGCAGCCGGCAGGGATGGACAGGGGGGTACGAGCAGTACTTC | CASSRQGWTGGYEQYF
TRBJ1-2 | TRBV7-3 | once | - | TGTGCCAGCAGCTTAGATCCAGGGCCTCCCTATGGCTACACCTTC | CASSLDPGPPYGYTF
TRBJ2-3 | TRBV4-2 | - | TRBD1 | TGTGCCAGCAGCCTACCCGGGACAGGGGCCCGGATTCAGTATTTT | CASSLPGTGARIQYF
TRBJ1-1 | TRBV9 | - | - | TGTGCCAGCGGCCCTCTTTCGTCCGGGAGGAACACTGAAGCTTTCTTT | CASGPLSSGRNTEAFF
TRBJ2-2 | TRBV29-1 | - | TRBD2 | TGCAGCGTTGAAGGACTAGCGGGAACGAACACCGGGGAGCTGTTTTTT | CSVEGLAGTNTGELFF
TRBJ2-3 | TRBV4-1 | - | TRBD2 | TGCGCCAGCAGCCAAGAACAGACTAGCCCAGATACGCAGTATTTT | CASSQEQTSPDTQYF
TRBJ2-5 | TRBV5-4 | - | TRBD1 | TGTGCCAGCAGCCGAGGACAGGGGGCTACGGAGACCCAGTACTTC | CASSRGQGATETQYF
TRBJ2-3 | TRBV19 | - | TRBD2 | TGTGCCAGTAGGAATAGCGGGGGAGGGACAGATACGCAGTATTTT | CASRNSGGGTDTQYF
TRBJ1-1 | TRBV2 | - | TRBD1 | TGTGCCAGCAGACCAAACAGGGGGCACACTGAAGCTTTCTTT | CASRPNRGHTEAFF
TRBJ2-7 | TRBV19 | once | - | TGTGCCAGTAGAGGGGAGGACGAGCAGTACTTC | CASRGEDEQYF
TRBJ1-1 | TRBV7-9 | - | - | TGTGCCAGCAGCAACCGGACAGCGAACACTGAAGCTTTCTTT | CASSNRTANTEAFF
TRBJ1-1 | TRBV19 | once | TRBD1 | TGTGCCAGTAGGATGACAGGGGGCGTAGCGAACACTGAAGCTTTCTTT | CASRMTGGVANTEAFF
TRBJ1-1 | TRBV14 | - | - | TGTGCCAGCAGCCAAGACGGGGGTTATGGTGAAGCTTTCTTT | CASSQDGGYGEAFF
TRBJ1-1 | TRBV12-3/TRBV12-4 | - | - | TGTGCCAGCAGTTTTTCCGAGGACACTGAAGCTTTCTTT | CASSFSEDTEAFF
TRBJ1-6 | TRBV11-2 | few | - | TGTGCCAGCAGCTACGGGGGGCAGAATTCACCCCTCCACTTT | CASSYGGQNSPLHF
TRBJ2-3 | TRBV6-6 | - | - | TGTGCCAGCCTTGGTGGTAACAAACCCAATACGCAGTATTTT | CASLGGNKPNTQYF
TRBJ2-7 | TRBV5-1 | - | TRBD1 | TGCGCCAGCAGCTCGACCTCAGGGGGCGCGGACGAGCAGTACTTC | CASSSTSGGADEQYF
TRBJ1-2 | TRBV18 | - | - | TGTGCCAGCTCCCCGATACCAGACAGGCTCGTGTATGGCTACACCTTC | CASSPIPDRLVYGYTF
TRBJ1-2 | TRBV19 | - | TRBD1 | TGTGCCAGTACCACGGACAGGACTAACTATGGCTACACCTTC | CASTTDRTNYGYTF
TRBJ2-1 | TRBV27 | - | TRBD2 | TGTGCCAGCAGAAGGACTAGCGGGGGGGCTGGTTACAATGAGCAGTTCTTC | CASRRTSGGAGYNEQFF
TRBJ1-5 | TRBV7-2 | - | TRBD1 | TGTGCCAGCAGCCCCAGAGGGGGCGTACGGGCGAGCAATCAGCCCCAGCATTTT | CASSPRGGVRASNQPQHF
TRBJ2-7 | TRBV5-8 | - | TRBD1 | TGTGCCGCGGGCTTACAGGGGTTAGGTGGGTCCTACGAGCAGTACTTC | CAAGLQGLGGSYEQYF
TRBJ2-7 | TRBV25-1 | - | - | TGTGCCAGCAGTGTGGGAGGGGGTAACTACGAGCAGTACTTC | CASSVGGGNYEQYF
TRBJ2-7 | TRBV2 | - | TRBD1 | TGTGCCAGCAGCGGAGTGTTTGACAGGGTCGGCGAGCAGTACTTC | CASSGVFDRVGEQYF
TRBJ1-1 | TRBV25-1 | - | - | TGTGCCAGCAGTGACAGGGGGAACACTGAAGCTTTCTTT | CASSDRGNTEAFF
TRBJ1-2 | TRBV12-3/TRBV12-4 | - | - | TGTGCCAGCAGACGACGACAGGTGTCATACACCTTC | CASRRRQVSYTF
TRBJ1-2 | TRBV11-2 | - | - | TGTGCCAGCAGCTCTAGTAGGAGTTACTATGGCTACACCTTC | CASSSSRSYYGYTF
TRBJ1-4 | TRBV28 | - | - | TGTGCCAGCAGGGGGCTCGTTGAAAAACTGTTTTTT | CASRGLVEKLFF
TRBJ2-7 | TRBV2 | - | - | TGTGCCAGCAGGCCGGGACTCCTACCCTACGAGCAGTACTTC | CASRPGLLPYEQYF
TRBJ2-1 | TRBV6-4 | - | - | TGTGCCAGCAGTGACGACCCGCTAGCCGCGGGAAATGAGCAGTTCTTC | CASSDDPLAAGNEQFF
TRBJ1-5 | TRBV18 | few | - | TGTGCCAGCTCACCACCGGGCGGGTTGAATCAGCCCCAGCATTTT | CASSPPGGLNQPQHF